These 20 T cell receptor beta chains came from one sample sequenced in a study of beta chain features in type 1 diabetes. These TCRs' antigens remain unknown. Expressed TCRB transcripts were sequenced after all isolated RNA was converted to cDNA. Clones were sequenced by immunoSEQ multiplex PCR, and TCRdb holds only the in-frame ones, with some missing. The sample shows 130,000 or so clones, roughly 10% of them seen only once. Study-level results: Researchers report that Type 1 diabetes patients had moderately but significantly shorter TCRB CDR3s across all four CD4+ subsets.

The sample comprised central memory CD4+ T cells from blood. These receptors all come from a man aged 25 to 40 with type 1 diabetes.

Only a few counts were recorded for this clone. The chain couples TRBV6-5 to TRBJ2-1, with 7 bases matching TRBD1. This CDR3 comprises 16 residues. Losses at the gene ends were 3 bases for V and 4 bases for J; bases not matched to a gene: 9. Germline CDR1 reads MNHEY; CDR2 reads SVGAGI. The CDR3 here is CASSYLTGMKYNEQFF. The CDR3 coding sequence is TGTGCCAGCAGTTATTTGACAGGGATGAAATACAATGAGCAGTTCTTC.

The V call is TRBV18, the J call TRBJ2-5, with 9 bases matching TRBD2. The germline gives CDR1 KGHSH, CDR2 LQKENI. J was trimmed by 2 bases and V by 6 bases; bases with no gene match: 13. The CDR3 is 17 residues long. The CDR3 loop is CASSLLLAAGGQETQYF. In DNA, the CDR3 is TGTGCCAGCTCGCTACTACTAGCAGCGGGGGGACAAGAGACCCAGTACTTC.

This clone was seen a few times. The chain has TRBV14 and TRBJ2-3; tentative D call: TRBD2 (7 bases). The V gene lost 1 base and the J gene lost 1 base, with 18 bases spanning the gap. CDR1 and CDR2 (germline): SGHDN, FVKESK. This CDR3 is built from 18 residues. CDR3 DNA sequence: TGTGCCAGCAGCCAAGGAGTATCGGGGGGCGGAGGCACAGATACGCAGTATTTT. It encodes CASSQGVSGGGGTDTQYF.

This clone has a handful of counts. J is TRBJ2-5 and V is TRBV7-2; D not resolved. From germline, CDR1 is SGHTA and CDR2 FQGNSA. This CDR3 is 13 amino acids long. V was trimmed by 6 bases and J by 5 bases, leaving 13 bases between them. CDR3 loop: CASSQMASETQYF. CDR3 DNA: TGTGCCAGCAGTCAAATGGCATCTGAGACCCAGTACTTC.

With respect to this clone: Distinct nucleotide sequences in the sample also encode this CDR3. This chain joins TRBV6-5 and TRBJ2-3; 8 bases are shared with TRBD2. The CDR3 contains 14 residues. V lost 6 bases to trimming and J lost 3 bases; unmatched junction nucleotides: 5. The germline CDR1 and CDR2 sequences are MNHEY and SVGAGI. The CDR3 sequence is CASSSGTSTDTQYF. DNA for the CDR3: TGTGCCAGCAGCTCCGGGACTAGTACAGATACGCAGTATTTT.

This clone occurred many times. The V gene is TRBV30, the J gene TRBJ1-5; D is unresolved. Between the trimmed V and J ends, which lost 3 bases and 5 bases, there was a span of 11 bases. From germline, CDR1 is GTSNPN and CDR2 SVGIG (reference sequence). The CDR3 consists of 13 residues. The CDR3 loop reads CAWSGWGDQPQHF. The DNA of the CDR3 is TGTGCCTGGAGCGGGTGGGGAGATCAGCCCCAGCATTTT. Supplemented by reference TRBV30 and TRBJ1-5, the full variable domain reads SQTIHQWPATLVQPVGSPLSLECTVEGTSNPNLYWYRQAAGRGLQLLFYSVGIGQISSEVPQNLSASRPQDRQFILSSKKLLLSDSGFYLCAWSGWGDQPQHFGDGTRLSIL.

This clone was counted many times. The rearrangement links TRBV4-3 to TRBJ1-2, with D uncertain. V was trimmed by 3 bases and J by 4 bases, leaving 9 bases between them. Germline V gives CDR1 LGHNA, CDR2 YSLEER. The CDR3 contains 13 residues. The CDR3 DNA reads TGCGCCAGCAGCCACGACACGAGCTATGGCTACACCTTC. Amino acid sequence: CASSHDTSYGYTF.

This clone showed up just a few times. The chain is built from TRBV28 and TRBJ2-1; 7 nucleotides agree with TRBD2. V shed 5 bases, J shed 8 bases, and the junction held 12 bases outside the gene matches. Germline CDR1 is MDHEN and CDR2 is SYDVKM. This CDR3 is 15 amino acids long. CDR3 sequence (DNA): TGTGCCAGCAGTGCGACCACGCCTGGGGGGGATGAGCAGTTCTTC. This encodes CASSATTPGGDEQFF.

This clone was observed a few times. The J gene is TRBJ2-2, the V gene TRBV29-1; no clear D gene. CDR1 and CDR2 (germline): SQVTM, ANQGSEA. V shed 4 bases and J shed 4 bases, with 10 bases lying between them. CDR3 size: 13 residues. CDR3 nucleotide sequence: TGCAGCGTTGCTATTGTTAGCACCGGGGAGCTGTTTTTT. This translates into CSVAIVSTGELFF.

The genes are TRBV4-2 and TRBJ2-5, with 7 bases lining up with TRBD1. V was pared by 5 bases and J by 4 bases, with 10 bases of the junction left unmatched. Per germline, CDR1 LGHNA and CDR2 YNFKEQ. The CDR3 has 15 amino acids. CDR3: CASSSGTVTRETQYF. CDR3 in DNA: TGTGCCAGCAGCTCCGGGACAGTGACGAGAGAGACCCAGTACTTC.

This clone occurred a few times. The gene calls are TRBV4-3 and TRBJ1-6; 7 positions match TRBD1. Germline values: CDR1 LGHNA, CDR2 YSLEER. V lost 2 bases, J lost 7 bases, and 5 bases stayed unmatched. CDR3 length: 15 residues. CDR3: CASSQIHRGNSPLHF. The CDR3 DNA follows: TGCGCCAGCAGCCAAATCCACAGGGGAAATTCACCCCTCCACTTT.

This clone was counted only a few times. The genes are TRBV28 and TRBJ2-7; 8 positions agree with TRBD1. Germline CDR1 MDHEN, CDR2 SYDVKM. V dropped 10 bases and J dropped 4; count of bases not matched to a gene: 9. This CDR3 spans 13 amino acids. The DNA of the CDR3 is TGTGCCACCTCAACCAGGGGGCCGTACGAGCAGTACTTC. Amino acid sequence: CATSTRGPYEQYF.

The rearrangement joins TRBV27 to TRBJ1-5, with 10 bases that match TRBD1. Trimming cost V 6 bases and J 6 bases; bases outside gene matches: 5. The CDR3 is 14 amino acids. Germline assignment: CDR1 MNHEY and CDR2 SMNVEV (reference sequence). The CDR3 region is CASSTRTGGQPQHF. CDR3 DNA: TGTGCCAGCAGCACAAGGACAGGGGGTCAGCCCCAGCATTTT.

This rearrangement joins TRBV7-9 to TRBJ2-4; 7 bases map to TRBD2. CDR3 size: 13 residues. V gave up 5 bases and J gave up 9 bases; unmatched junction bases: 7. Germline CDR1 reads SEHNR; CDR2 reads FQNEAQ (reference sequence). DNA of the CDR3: TGTGCCAGCAGCCTCGGCGGGGGTACCATTCAGTACTTC. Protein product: CASSLGGGTIQYF. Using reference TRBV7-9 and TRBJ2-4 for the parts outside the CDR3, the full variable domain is DTGVSQNPRHKITKRGQNVTFRCDPISEHNRLYWYRQTLGQGPEFLTYFQNEAQLEKSRLLSDRFSAERPKGSFSTLEIQRTEQGDSAMYLCASSLGGGTIQYFGAGTRLSVL.

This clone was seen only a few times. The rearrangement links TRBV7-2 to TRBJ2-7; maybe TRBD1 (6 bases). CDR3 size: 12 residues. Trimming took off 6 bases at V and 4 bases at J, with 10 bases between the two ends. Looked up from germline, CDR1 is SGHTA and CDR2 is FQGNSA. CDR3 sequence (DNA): TGTGCCAGCAGAAAAGGACAGTACGAGCAGTACTTC. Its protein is CASRKGQYEQYF.

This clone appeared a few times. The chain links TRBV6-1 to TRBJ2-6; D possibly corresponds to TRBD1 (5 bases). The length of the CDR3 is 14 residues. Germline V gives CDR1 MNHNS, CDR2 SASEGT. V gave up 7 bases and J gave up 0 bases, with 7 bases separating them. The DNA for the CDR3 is TGTGCCAGCAATACAGGCTCTGGGGCCAACGTCCTGACTTTC. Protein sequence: CASNTGSGANVLTF.

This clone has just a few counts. The CDR3 bases are TGTGCCTGGAACACCATACGCGGGGGGGTAGTCCACGAGCAGTACTTC. The encoded protein is CAWNTIRGGVVHEQYF. The gene calls are TRBV30 and TRBJ2-7; 9 bases agree with TRBD2. The V gene's germline CDR1 is GTSNPN and CDR2 SVGIG (reference sequence). The CDR3 contains 16 residues. Unmatched junction bases numbered 15, after V lost 4 bases and J lost 5 bases.

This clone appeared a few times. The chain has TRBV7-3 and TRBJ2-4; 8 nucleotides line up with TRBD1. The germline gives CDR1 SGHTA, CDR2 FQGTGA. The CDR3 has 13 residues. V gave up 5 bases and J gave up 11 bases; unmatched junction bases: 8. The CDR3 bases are TGTGCCAGCAGCGCCGGACAGGGTTCCGTTCAGTACTTC. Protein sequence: CASSAGQGSVQYF.

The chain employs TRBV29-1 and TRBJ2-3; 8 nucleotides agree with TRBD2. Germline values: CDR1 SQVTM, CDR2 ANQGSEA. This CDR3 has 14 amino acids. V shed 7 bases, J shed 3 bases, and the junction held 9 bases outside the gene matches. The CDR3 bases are TGCAGCGCCTCACGGGGGGGCCGGACAGATACGCAGTATTTT. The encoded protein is CSASRGGRTDTQYF.

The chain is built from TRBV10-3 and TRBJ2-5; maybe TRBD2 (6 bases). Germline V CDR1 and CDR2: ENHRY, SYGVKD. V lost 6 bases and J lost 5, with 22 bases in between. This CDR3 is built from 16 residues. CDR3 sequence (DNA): TGTGCCATCAGGGGGGACTCCATGCCCAAGGGGGAGACCCAGTACTTC. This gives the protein CAIRGDSMPKGETQYF.